Detailed here is one TCR beta chain. This entry belongs to a study of technical replicates of blood from a handful of donors. The CDR3 is 15 amino acids. V was cut by 7 bases and J by 2 bases, with 17 bases left in between. Germline CDR1 reads MDHEN; CDR2 reads SYDVKM. TCRdb's copy holds only in-frame clones and misses some; the assay was immunoSEQ multiplex PCR. The table lists fewer than 100,000 clones, roughly 90% of them singletons. This TCR derives from a human donor in good health. The rearrangement links TRBV28 to TRBJ1-1; TRBD1 might be the D (5 bases). The sequenced sample consisted of T cells isolated from PBMCs. CDR3 region: CASTIRPGGNTEAFF. The CDR3 coding sequence is TGTGCCAGCACAATCCGCCCCGGGGGTAACACTGAAGCTTTCTTT.